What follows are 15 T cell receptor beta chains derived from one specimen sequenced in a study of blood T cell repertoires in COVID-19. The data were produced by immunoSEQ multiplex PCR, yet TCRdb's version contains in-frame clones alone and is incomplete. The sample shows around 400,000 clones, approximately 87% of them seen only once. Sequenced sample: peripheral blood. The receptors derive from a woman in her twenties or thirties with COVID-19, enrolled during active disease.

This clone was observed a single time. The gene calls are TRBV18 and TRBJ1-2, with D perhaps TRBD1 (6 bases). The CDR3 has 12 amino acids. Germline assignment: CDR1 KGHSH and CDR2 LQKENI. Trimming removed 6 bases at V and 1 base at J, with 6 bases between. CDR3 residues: CASSDSNYGYTF. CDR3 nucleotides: TGTGCCAGCTCGGACAGTAACTATGGCTACACCTTC. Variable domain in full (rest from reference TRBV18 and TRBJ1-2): NAGVMQNPRHLVRRRGQEARLRCSPMKGHSHVYWYRQLPEEGLKFMVYLQKENIIDESGMPKERFSAEFPKEGPSILRIQQVVRGDSAAYFCASSDSNYGYTFGSGTRLTVV.

In DNA, the CDR3 is TGTGCCAGCAGCATTAGTCCGGGAGCGAGCTCCTACAATGAGCAGTTCTTC. It is translated as CASSISPGASSYNEQFF. V and J are TRBV11-3 and TRBJ2-1, with a possible D match to TRBD2 (6 bases). The ends were cut back, 5 bases at V and 0 bases at J, with 17 bases in the middle. From germline, CDR1 is SGHNT and CDR2 YENEEA. The CDR3 loop spans 17 amino acids.

The DNA of the CDR3 is TGTGCCAGTCGGGCTTTTCGGGGGAACACTGAAGCTTTCTTT. Amino acid sequence: CASRAFRGNTEAFF. The chain has TRBV19 and TRBJ1-1; D unresolved. The CDR3 consists of 14 residues. V was pared by 8 bases and J by 1 base, with 14 bases between. Germline values: CDR1 LNHDA, CDR2 SQIVND (reference sequence).

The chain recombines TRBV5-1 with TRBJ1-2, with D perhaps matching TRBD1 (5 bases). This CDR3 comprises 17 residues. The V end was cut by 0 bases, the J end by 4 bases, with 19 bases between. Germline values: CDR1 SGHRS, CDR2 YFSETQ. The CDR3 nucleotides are TGCGCCAGCAGCTTGGATCTGACAGTCGATCCTGGCTATGGCTACACCTTC. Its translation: CASSLDLTVDPGYGYTF.

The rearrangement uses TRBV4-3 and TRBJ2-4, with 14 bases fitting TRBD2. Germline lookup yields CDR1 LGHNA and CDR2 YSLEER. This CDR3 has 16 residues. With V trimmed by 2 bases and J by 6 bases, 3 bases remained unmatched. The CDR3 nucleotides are TGCGCCAGCAGCCAAAGGGGACTAGCGGGAGCAAACATTCAGTACTTC. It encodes CASSQRGLAGANIQYF.

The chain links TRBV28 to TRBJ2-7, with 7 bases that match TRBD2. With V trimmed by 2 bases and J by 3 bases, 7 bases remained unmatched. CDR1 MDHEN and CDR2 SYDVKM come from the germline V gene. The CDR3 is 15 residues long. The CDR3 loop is CASSLPAGRYYEQYF. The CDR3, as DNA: TGTGCCAGCAGTTTACCAGCGGGGCGGTACTACGAGCAGTACTTC. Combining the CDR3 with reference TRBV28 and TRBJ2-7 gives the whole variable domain DVKVTQSSRYLVKRTGEKVFLECVQDMDHENMFWYRQDPGLGLRLIYFSYDVKMKEKGDIPEGYSVSREKKERFSLILESASTNQTSMYLCASSLPAGRYYEQYFGPGTRLTVT.

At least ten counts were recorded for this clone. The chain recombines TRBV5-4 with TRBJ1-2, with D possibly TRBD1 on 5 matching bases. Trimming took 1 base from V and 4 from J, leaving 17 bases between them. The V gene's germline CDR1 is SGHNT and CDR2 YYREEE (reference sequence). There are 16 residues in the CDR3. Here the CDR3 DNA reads TGTGCCAGCAGCTTGTGGGGCAGCCCCGATGTCTATGGCTACACCTTC. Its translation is CASSLWGSPDVYGYTF.

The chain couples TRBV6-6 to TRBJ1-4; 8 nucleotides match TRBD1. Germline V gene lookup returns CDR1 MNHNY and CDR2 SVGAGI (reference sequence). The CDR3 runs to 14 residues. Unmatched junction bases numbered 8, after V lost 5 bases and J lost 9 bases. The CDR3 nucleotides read TGTGCCAGCAGTCTAAAACCAGGGGGCCAAAAACTGTTTTTT. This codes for CASSLKPGGQKLFF.

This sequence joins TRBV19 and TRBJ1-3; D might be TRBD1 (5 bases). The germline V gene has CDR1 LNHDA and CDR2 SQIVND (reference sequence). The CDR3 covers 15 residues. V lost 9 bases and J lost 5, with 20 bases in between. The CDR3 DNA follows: TGTGCCAGCCGCCGGTCCGGGCAGGGAAGAAACACCATATATTTT. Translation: CASRRSGQGRNTIYF.

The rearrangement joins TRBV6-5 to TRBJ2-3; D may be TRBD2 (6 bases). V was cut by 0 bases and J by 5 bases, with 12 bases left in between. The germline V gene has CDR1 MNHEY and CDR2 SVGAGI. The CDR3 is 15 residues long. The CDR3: CASSYSTSWIDTQYF. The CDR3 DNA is TGTGCCAGCAGTTACTCGACTAGTTGGATAGATACGCAGTATTTT.

The CDR3 region is CASSQALAGGYEQYF. CDR3 nucleotide sequence: TGCGCCAGCAGCCAAGCACTAGCGGGAGGCTACGAGCAGTACTTC. The chain joins TRBV4-1 to TRBJ2-7, with 12 bases identical to TRBD2. The V gene's germline CDR1 is MGHRA and CDR2 YSYEKL. Losses at the gene ends were 1 base for V and 3 bases for J; bases not matched to a gene: 1. The CDR3 is 15 amino acids.

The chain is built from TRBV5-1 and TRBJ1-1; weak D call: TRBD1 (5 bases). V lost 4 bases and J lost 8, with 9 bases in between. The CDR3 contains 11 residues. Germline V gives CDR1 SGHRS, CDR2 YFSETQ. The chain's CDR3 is CASSKTGEAFF. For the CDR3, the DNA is TGCGCCAGCAGCAAAACAGGAGAAGCTTTCTTT.

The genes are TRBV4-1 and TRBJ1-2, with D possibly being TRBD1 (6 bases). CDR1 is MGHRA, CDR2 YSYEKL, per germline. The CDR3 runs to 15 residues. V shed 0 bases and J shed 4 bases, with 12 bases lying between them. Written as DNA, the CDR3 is TGCGCCAGCAGCCAAGACGGGGGGCGAATCTATGGCTACACCTTC. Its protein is CASSQDGGRIYGYTF.

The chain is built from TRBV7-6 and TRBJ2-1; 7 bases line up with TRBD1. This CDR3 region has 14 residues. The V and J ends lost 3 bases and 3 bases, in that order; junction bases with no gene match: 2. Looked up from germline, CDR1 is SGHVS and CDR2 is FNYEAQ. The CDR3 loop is CASSFDRDYNEQFF. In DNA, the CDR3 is TGTGCCAGCAGCTTTGACAGGGACTACAATGAGCAGTTCTTC.

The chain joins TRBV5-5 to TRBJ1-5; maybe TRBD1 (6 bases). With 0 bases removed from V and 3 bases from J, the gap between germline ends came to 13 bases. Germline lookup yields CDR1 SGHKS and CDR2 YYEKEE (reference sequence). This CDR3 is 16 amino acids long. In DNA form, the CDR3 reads TGTGCCAGCAGCTTGGCACAGGGAACATTCAATCAGCCCCAGCATTTT. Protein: CASSLAQGTFNQPQHF.